Following are 10 T cell receptor beta chains from one sample sequenced in a study of shared clonotypes between healthy human individuals (dated by TCRdb to about 2020). Library preparation was by the immunoSEQ multiplex PCR assay. The immuneACCESS repertoire file appears here via TCRdb, limited to in-frame rearrangements. These files lack a portion of the clones; in checked studies, under half of the deficit traces to unresolved V genes, and the cause of the others is not known. For this sample the table gives about 2.3 million clones, of which about 90% were detected only once. The ten largest clones capture 0.37% of the sample. The sequencing input was naive CD4+ T cells from PBMCs. The cell subset or site label on this specimen signifies: CD45RA+ positively selected. The source is a man between 18 and 29 years old in good health. Some clones in this sample may be carry-over from other donors' samples.

Note on this clone: Additional DNA sequences in this sample encode the identical CDR3. The CDR3 spells CASSIAGGETQYF. The CDR3 nucleotides read TGTGCCAGTAGTATAGCTGGGGGAGAGACCCAGTACTTC. The chain couples TRBV19 to TRBJ2-5; TRBD1 or TRBD2 may be the D gene (5 bases each). CDR3 length: 13 residues. V was pared by 1 base and J by 4 bases, with 7 bases between. Germline CDR1 and CDR2: LNHDA and SQIVND (reference sequence).

The chain combines TRBV19 with TRBJ2-7; 9 bases map to TRBD2. The CDR3 runs 14 residues. The trim removed 5 bases at V and 3 bases at J, leaving 5 bases unmatched. Germline lookup yields CDR1 LNHDA and CDR2 SQIVND (reference sequence). Here the CDR3 reads CASSSRLADYEQYF. The CDR3 DNA sequence: TGTGCCAGTAGTTCCCGACTAGCGGACTACGAGCAGTACTTC. Using reference TRBV19 and TRBJ2-7 for the parts outside the CDR3, the full variable domain is DGGITQSPKYLFRKEGQNVTLSCEQNLNHDAMYWYRQDPGQGLRLIYYSQIVNDFQKGDIAEGYSVSREKKESFPLTVTSAQKNPTAFYLCASSSRLADYEQYFGPGTRLTVT.

The V and J genes are TRBV19 and TRBJ2-2; D may be TRBD1 or TRBD2 (6 bases each). CDR3 length equals 13 residues. Trimming shortened V by 7 bases and J by 7 bases, and 13 bases separated the two germline ends. The germline gives CDR1 LNHDA, CDR2 SQIVND (reference sequence). CDR3 sequence: CASTPEGGGELFF. Written as DNA, the CDR3 is TGTGCCAGTACCCCGGAGGGGGGCGGGGAGCTGTTTTTT.

The chain recombines TRBV7-2 with TRBJ2-6, with D perhaps matching TRBD1 or TRBD2 (5 bases each). Germline CDR1 SGHTA, CDR2 FQGNSA. V was pared by 1 base and J by 4 bases, with 8 bases between. The CDR3 is 15 amino acids. Written as DNA, the CDR3 is TGTGCCAGCAGCTTAGTGGGGGACGGGGCCAACGTCCTGACTTTC. This codes for CASSLVGDGANVLTF.

The V gene is TRBV28, the J gene TRBJ2-3, with D maybe TRBD2 (7 bases). The CDR3 loop spans 17 amino acids. The V gene lost 5 bases and the J gene lost 5 bases, with 23 bases spanning the gap. Germline loops: CDR1 MDHEN, CDR2 SYDVKM. CDR3 sequence: CASSPPSGEGRGDTQYF. The CDR3 nucleotides are TGTGCCAGCAGTCCACCCTCAGGGGAGGGCCGGGGAGATACGCAGTATTTT.

The chain links TRBV9 to TRBJ1-2, with 7 positions matching TRBD1. With 4 bases clipped from V and 4 bases from J, the junction kept 10 bases outside the gene matches. CDR1 SGDLS and CDR2 YYNGEE come from the germline V gene. The CDR3 runs to 15 residues. The CDR3 protein is CASSPDRDRFYGYTF. CDR3 sequence (DNA): TGTGCCAGCAGCCCCGACAGGGATAGGTTCTATGGCTACACCTTC.

The chain couples TRBV2 to TRBJ1-4; D gene ambiguous. Germline V lookup: CDR1 SNHLY, CDR2 FYNNEI. The V end was cut by 7 bases, the J end by 7 bases, with 19 bases between. The CDR3 contains 15 residues. The CDR3 DNA reads as TGTGCCAGCAAACCCCGACGAGGCCCGGGTGAAAAACTGTTTTTT. Translated: CASKPRRGPGEKLFF.

The gene calls are TRBV4-1 and TRBJ2-1; the D gene is possibly TRBD1 (5 bases). The CDR3 totals 15 residues. Germline V gives CDR1 MGHRA, CDR2 YSYEKL. Trimming removed 1 base at V and 5 bases at J, with 12 bases between. CDR3 region: CASSQGGRSHNEQFF. Written as DNA, the CDR3 is TGCGCCAGCAGCCAAGGGGGCCGGTCCCACAATGAGCAGTTCTTC.

V gene TRBV27 combines with J gene TRBJ2-7; D perhaps matches TRBD1 (6 bases). The CDR3 is made up of 13 amino acids. The V and J ends lost 4 bases and 6 bases respectively, with 13 bases between them. Looked up from germline, CDR1 is MNHEY and CDR2 is SMNVEV (reference sequence). This chain's CDR3 is CASSYTGRAEQYF. CDR3 DNA sequence: TGTGCCAGCAGTTACACAGGGCGAGCCGAGCAGTACTTC.

This clone was observed once. The J gene is TRBJ2-5, the V gene TRBV9; 9 bases agree with TRBD1. Germline CDR1 reads SGDLS; CDR2 reads YYNGEE. This CDR3 has 15 amino acids. Trimming cost V 3 bases and J 1 base; bases outside gene matches: 4. The DNA of the CDR3 is TGTGCCAGCAGCGGACAGGGGGTCCCCCAAGAGACCCAGTACTTC. Protein: CASSGQGVPQETQYF.